A single sample gave rise to the 27 T cell receptor beta chains below, sequenced in a study of blood T cell repertoires in COVID-19. Profiled with immunoSEQ multiplex PCR; TCRdb holds only in-frame clones, not every one. The table lists 50,000 or so clones, 60% to 80% of them singletons. The specimen was peripheral blood. All receptors come from a human donor with active or convalescent COVID-19. The donor label of this sample is uncertain.

The chain carries TRBV9 and TRBJ2-7; 9 bases are a match to TRBD1. The CDR3 contains 15 residues. Germline assignment: CDR1 SGDLS and CDR2 YYNGEE. V lost 3 bases, J lost 6 bases, and 10 bases stayed unmatched. The CDR3 DNA is TGTGCCAGCAGCGGTACAGGGGGCGCGATGAGCGAGCAGTACTTC. It is translated as CASSGTGGAMSEQYF.

The chain combines TRBV4-3 with TRBJ2-1, with TRBD2 matching 9 bases. Germline-derived CDR1 and CDR2 are LGHNA and YSLEER. After removal of 2 bases from V and 4 bases from J, the junction contained 18 bases not matched to a gene. This CDR3 is 20 amino acids long. The CDR3 sequence is CASSQSPTLTAGGQYNEQFF. CDR3 DNA sequence: TGCGCCAGCAGCCAATCCCCAACACTGACAGCGGGGGGACAGTACAATGAGCAGTTCTTC.

The chain uses TRBV7-3 and TRBJ2-1; TRBD2 agrees at 8 bases. The germline V gene has CDR1 SGHTA and CDR2 FQGTGA. With 2 bases clipped from V and 6 bases from J, the junction kept 12 bases outside the gene matches. The CDR3 sequence is 17 residues long. The CDR3 DNA reads TGTGCCAGCAGCTTAGTTCCCGGGACTAGTGAAGCCAATGAGCAGTTCTTC. As protein: CASSLVPGTSEANEQFF. Supplemented by reference TRBV7-3 and TRBJ2-1, the full variable domain reads GAGVSQTPSNKVTEKGKYVELRCDPISGHTALYWYRQSLGQGPEFLIYFQGTGAADDSGLPNDRFFAVRPEGSVSTLKIQRTERGDSAVYLCASSLVPGTSEANEQFFGPGTRLTVL.

The rearrangement links TRBV11-3 to TRBJ2-1, with a possible D match to TRBD2 (6 bases). Deletions cut 3 bases from V and 6 bases from J, with 12 bases between. Germline values: CDR1 SGHNT, CDR2 YENEEA. This CDR3 has 14 amino acids. CDR3 DNA sequence: TGTGCCAGCAGCTTCGATGGTAGCGGCAATGAGCAGTTCTTC. Protein sequence: CASSFDGSGNEQFF.

The CDR3 region is CASSYSHGYEQYF. As DNA, the CDR3 is TGTGCCAGCAGTTACTCCCACGGCTACGAGCAGTACTTC. The chain has TRBV6-5 and TRBJ2-7; the D is unclear. CDR1 is MNHEY and CDR2 is SVGAGI in the germline V gene. This CDR3 contains 13 residues. Trimming took 0 bases from V and 3 from J, leaving 6 bases between them.

The chain employs TRBV5-4 and TRBJ1-4, with 7 bases aligning to TRBD1. Trimming removed 5 bases from V and 2 bases from J; junction bases left unmatched: 3. This CDR3 comprises 14 residues. Germline lookup yields CDR1 SGHNT and CDR2 YYREEE (reference sequence). This CDR3 is CASSPTGTNEKLFF. The CDR3 DNA reads as TGTGCCAGCAGTCCGACAGGGACTAATGAAAAACTGTTTTTT.

V usage is TRBV25-1 and J usage is TRBJ2-1, with D perhaps matching TRBD2 (5 bases). V dropped 0 bases and J dropped 4 bases, with 7 bases sitting between them. The CDR3 runs to 14 residues. Germline CDR1 reads MGHDK; CDR2 reads SYGVNS. The CDR3 nucleotides are TGTGCCAGCAGTGAATATAGGGAGTACAATGAGCAGTTCTTC. Residues: CASSEYREYNEQFF.

For this clone: One junction end does not reproduce the germline sequence, and a read error may be involved. V is TRBV4-1 and J is TRBJ2-7, with a weak D call TRBD2 (5 bases). CDR1 is MGHRA and CDR2 is YSYEKL in the germline V gene. The CDR3 contains 15 residues. The CDR3 DNA follows: TGCGCCAGCCGCCAAACAACCGGGATAAACTACGAGCAGTACTTC. As protein: CASRQTTGINYEQYF.

The J gene is TRBJ1-2, the V gene TRBV5-1, with D maybe TRBD1 (5 bases). The V gene lost 4 bases and the J gene lost 4 bases, with 11 bases spanning the gap. Germline-derived CDR1 and CDR2 are SGHRS and YFSETQ. This CDR3 spans 13 amino acids. This CDR3 is CASSLTDSYGYTF. The CDR3 DNA reads TGCGCCAGCAGCCTGACAGACAGCTATGGCTACACCTTC.

The chain joins TRBV7-9 to TRBJ2-7; weak D call: TRBD1 (6 bases). Germline CDR1 SEHNR, CDR2 FQNEAQ (reference sequence). The CDR3 loop spans 15 amino acids. The V end was cut by 5 bases, the J end by 1 base, with 15 bases between. In DNA, the CDR3 is TGTGCCAGCAGCCTACAGGGAGAAATTTCCTACGAGCAGTACTTC. Amino acids: CASSLQGEISYEQYF.

The chain carries TRBV10-3 and TRBJ2-7; 8 positions match TRBD1. The junction had 8 bases not matched to a gene; V was cut back by 4 bases and J by 3 bases. This CDR3 region has 15 residues. Germline V lookup: CDR1 ENHRY, CDR2 SYGVKD. The CDR3 DNA follows: TGTGCCATCAGTGGTGGGACAGGCGTAAACTACGAGCAGTACTTC. Translated: CAISGGTGVNYEQYF.

The chain is built from TRBV19 and TRBJ2-1; TRBD2 matches at 11 bases. This CDR3 comprises 16 residues. V lost 7 bases to trimming and J lost 9 bases; unmatched junction nucleotides: 14. CDR1 is LNHDA and CDR2 is SQIVND in the germline V gene (reference sequence). As DNA, the CDR3 is TGTGCCAGTACCCAAGGGTACTCAGGGACTAGCGGTGAGCAGTTCTTC. Translating it yields CASTQGYSGTSGEQFF.

This clone has only a few counts. V and J are TRBV11-2 and TRBJ1-4; 11 positions match TRBD1. In germline, CDR1 is SGHAT, CDR2 FQNNGV. CDR3 length: 15 residues. V shed 4 bases and J 8 bases; nucleotides not matched to a gene: 6. CDR3 DNA sequence: TGTGCCAGCAGCTCGAGGACAGGGGGCGGAGAAAAACTGTTTTTT. It codes for CASSSRTGGGEKLFF.

This clone rates as medium-sized (0.01 to 0.1%). V usage is TRBV7-2 and J usage is TRBJ2-1, with TRBD1 matching over 12 bases. The V and J ends lost 4 bases and 7 bases, in that order; junction bases with no gene match: 5. CDR3 length: 15 residues. Germline CDR1 and CDR2: SGHTA and FQGNSA. DNA of the CDR3: TGTGCCAGCAGCTGGGGACAGGGGGCGAGGAATGAGCAGTTCTTC. Amino acid sequence: CASSWGQGARNEQFF.

This chain links TRBV7-9 with TRBJ2-7; D might be TRBD2 (5 bases). V gave up 4 bases and J gave up 4 bases, with 11 bases separating them. The germline V gene encodes CDR1 SEHNR and CDR2 FQNEAQ (reference sequence). This CDR3 is 13 amino acids long. CDR3: CASSSLLGYEQYF. CDR3 sequence (DNA): TGTGCCAGCAGCTCCCTACTAGGTTACGAGCAGTACTTC.

The chain couples TRBV2 to TRBJ2-3; a weak D match, TRBD1 (6 bases). Germline values: CDR1 SNHLY, CDR2 FYNNEI. The CDR3 covers 15 residues. Trimming stripped 4 bases from V and 0 bases from J, with 11 bases between. This CDR3 is CASSVGAISTDTQYF. In DNA form, the CDR3 reads TGTGCCAGCAGTGTGGGGGCAATTAGCACAGATACGCAGTATTTT.

This clone was seen only a few times. This sequence joins TRBV14 and TRBJ2-7; 9 bases align to TRBD2. V lost 0 bases to trimming and J lost 6 bases; unmatched junction nucleotides: 6. The CDR3 loop spans 15 amino acids. The germline V gene has CDR1 SGHDN and CDR2 FVKESK. Written as DNA, the CDR3 is TGTGCCAGCAGCCAAGATGGCCTAGCGGGAACCGAGCAGTACTTC. Its protein product is CASSQDGLAGTEQYF.

The chain employs TRBV12-3 or TRBV12-4 and TRBJ2-5; tentative D call: TRBD2 (6 bases). Trimming took off 4 bases at V and 3 bases at J, with 9 bases between the two ends. The CDR3 totals 13 residues. The CDR3 loop reads CASSSAGKETQYF. The CDR3, as DNA: TGTGCCAGCAGTTCCGCGGGGAAAGAGACCCAGTACTTC.

V gene TRBV15 combines with J gene TRBJ1-2, with D perhaps matching TRBD1 (6 bases). V was shortened by 3 bases and J by 4 bases, with 12 bases between the two germline ends. The CDR3 loop spans 14 amino acids. Germline CDR1 LNHNV, CDR2 YYDKDF (reference sequence). The CDR3 nucleotides read TGTGCCACCAGCAGTACTGGGACACCCTATGGCTACACCTTC. Translated, it gives CATSSTGTPYGYTF.

The chain's CDR3 is CASSQFLAGNTIYF. CDR3 DNA sequence: TGTGCCAGCAGCCAATTCCTAGCGGGAAACACCATATATTTT. The chain combines TRBV14 with TRBJ1-3; D gene uncertain. Per the germline V gene, CDR1 is SGHDN and CDR2 is FVKESK. V lost 2 bases and J 4 bases, leaving 9 bases between the germline ends. The CDR3 is made up of 14 amino acids. Drawing the rest from reference TRBV14 and TRBJ1-3, the complete variable domain is EAGVTQFPSHSVIEKGQTVTLRCDPISGHDNLYWYRRVMGKEIKFLLHFVKESKQDESGMPNNRFLAERTGGTYSTLKVQPAELEDSGVYFCASSQFLAGNTIYFGEGSWLTVV.

The chain is built from TRBV7-6 and TRBJ2-4; the match to TRBD2 covers 11 bases. Germline V gene lookup returns CDR1 SGHVS and CDR2 FNYEAQ. The CDR3 totals 19 residues. V shed 5 bases, J shed 0 bases, and the junction held 12 bases outside the gene matches. CDR3 protein: CASSPRLAGSPAAKNIQYF. The CDR3 DNA is TGTGCCAGCAGCCCACGACTAGCGGGATCCCCAGCAGCCAAAAACATTCAGTACTTC.

The V call is TRBV7-9, the J call TRBJ1-1, with TRBD1 identical over 9 bases. This CDR3 is built from 16 residues. J lost 2 bases, V lost 6 bases, and 10 bases had no gene match. Germline CDR1 and CDR2: SEHNR and FQNEAQ (reference sequence). The DNA for the CDR3 is TGTGCCAGCAGTTCCGGGACAGGGCCCGTCAACACTGAAGCTTTCTTT. It specifies CASSSGTGPVNTEAFF.

This sequence joins TRBV5-1 and TRBJ1-2; a weak D match, TRBD1 (6 bases). The CDR3 is 13 amino acids. V lost 6 bases and J 2 bases, leaving 11 bases between the germline ends. The V gene's germline CDR1 is SGHRS and CDR2 YFSETQ. As DNA, the CDR3 is TGCGCCAGCACCTCTGGACAGAACTATGGCTACACCTTC. Translated, it gives CASTSGQNYGYTF.

This chain uses TRBV12-5 with TRBJ1-1, with 12 nucleotides matching TRBD1. This CDR3 is 14 amino acids long. The V segment lost 1 base and the J segment 11 bases; nucleotides outside the gene matches: 5. CDR1 LGHNT and CDR2 FRNRAP come from the germline V gene. This CDR3 reads CASGLAGQGAFAFF. The CDR3, as DNA: TGTGCTAGTGGTTTGGCGGGACAGGGGGCATTTGCTTTCTTT.

The chain couples TRBV10-2 to TRBJ2-1, with D hard to call. The germline V gene encodes CDR1 WSHSY and CDR2 SAAADI. The V and J ends lost 0 bases and 10 bases respectively, with 13 bases between them. The CDR3 totals 14 residues. The CDR3 coding sequence is TGCGCCAGCAGTGAGTCAGAATCCCGCAGGGAGCAGTTCTTC. Its protein product is CASSESESRREQFF.

In DNA, the CDR3 is TGTGCCAGCAGTTTAAGGCAGGGAACTAATGAAAAACTGTTTTTT. Translation: CASSLRQGTNEKLFF. The chain carries TRBV27 and TRBJ1-4; the D gene is possibly TRBD1 (5 bases). Trimming took 2 bases from V and 1 from J, leaving 8 bases between them. The CDR3 extends over 15 amino acids. Germline CDR1 is MNHEY and CDR2 is SMNVEV (reference sequence).

The chain combines TRBV7-3 with TRBJ2-3, with 11 bases lining up with TRBD2. V was clipped by 4 bases and J by 4 bases; unmatched bases: 13. The CDR3 runs 18 residues. The V gene's germline CDR1 is SGHTA and CDR2 FQGTGA. For the CDR3, the DNA is TGTGCCAGCAGCTCCCGGCCCATGGGGGGACTAGCGGCAGATACGCAGTATTTT. It yields the protein CASSSRPMGGLAADTQYF.